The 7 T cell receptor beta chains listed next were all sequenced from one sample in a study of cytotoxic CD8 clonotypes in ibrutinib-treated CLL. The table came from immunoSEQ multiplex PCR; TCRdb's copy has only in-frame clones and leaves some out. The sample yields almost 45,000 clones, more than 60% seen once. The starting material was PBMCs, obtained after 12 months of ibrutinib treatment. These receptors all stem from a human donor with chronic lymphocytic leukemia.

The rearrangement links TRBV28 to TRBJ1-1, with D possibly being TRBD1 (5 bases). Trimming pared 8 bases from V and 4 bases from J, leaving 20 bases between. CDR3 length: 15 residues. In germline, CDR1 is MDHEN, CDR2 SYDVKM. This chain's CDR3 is CASGKVTGKGTEAFF. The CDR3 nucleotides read TGTGCCAGCGGTAAAGTAACAGGTAAAGGCACTGAAGCTTTCTTT.

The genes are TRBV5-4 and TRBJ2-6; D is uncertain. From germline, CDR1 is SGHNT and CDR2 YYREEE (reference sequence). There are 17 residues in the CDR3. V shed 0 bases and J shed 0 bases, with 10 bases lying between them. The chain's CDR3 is CASSLAGPLSGANVLTF. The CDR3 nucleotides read TGTGCCAGCAGCTTGGCCGGCCCTCTCTCTGGGGCCAACGTCCTGACTTTC.

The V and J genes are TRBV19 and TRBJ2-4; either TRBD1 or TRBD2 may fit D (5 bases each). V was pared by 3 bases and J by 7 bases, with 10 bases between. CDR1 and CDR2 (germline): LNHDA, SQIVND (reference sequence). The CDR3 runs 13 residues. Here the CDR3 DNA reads TGTGCCAGTAGTATGAGGGACGTCAACATTCAGTACTTC. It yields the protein CASSMRDVNIQYF. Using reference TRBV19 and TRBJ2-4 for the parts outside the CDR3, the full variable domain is DGGITQSPKYLFRKEGQNVTLSCEQNLNHDAMYWYRQDPGQGLRLIYYSQIVNDFQKGDIAEGYSVSREKKESFPLTVTSAQKNPTAFYLCASSMRDVNIQYFGAGTRLSVL.

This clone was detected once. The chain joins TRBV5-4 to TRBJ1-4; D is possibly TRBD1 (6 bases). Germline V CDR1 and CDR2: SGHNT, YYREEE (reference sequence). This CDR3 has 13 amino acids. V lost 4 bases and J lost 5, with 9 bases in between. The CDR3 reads CASSPGQNEKLFF. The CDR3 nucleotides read TGTGCCAGCAGCCCGGGACAAAATGAAAAACTGTTTTTT.

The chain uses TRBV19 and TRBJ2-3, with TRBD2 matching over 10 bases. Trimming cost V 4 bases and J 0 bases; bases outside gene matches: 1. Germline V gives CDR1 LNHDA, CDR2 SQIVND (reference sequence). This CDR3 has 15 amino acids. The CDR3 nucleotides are TGTGCCAGTAGTACGACTAGCGGGAGCACAGATACGCAGTATTTT. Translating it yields CASSTTSGSTDTQYF.

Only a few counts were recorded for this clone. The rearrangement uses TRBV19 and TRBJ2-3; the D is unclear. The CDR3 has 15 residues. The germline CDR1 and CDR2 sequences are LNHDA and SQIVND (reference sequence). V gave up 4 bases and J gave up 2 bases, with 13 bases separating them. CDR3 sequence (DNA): TGTGCCAGTAGTACCAGCCGGGTTCCCACAGATACGCAGTATTTT. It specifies CASSTSRVPTDTQYF.

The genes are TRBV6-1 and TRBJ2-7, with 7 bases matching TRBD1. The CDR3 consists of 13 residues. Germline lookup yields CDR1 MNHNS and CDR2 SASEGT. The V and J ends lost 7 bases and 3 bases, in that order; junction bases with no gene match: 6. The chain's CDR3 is CASTGTAGYEQYF. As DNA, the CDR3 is TGTGCCAGCACCGGGACAGCCGGCTACGAGCAGTACTTC.